This is a list of T cell receptor beta chains from one sample in a study of cytomegalovirus exposure and HLA in healthy donors. TCRdb's table, derived via immunoSEQ multiplex PCR, lists solely in-frame clones and lacks some. The repertoire holds about 120,000 clones, 75% seen once, with roughly 3% in the top ten. The sample taken for sequencing was PBMCs. These TCRs come from a woman between 40 and 50 years old in good health and CMV-seropositive. Both conserved end residues are part of each CDR3. The D gene is left open where the match is weak. The listing skips clone size in some rows; elsewhere it reads once, few, many or a size class.

clone size: -
D gene: TRBD2
J gene: TRBJ2-1
V gene: TRBV5-6
CDR3 protein: CASTSSGSGEQFF
CDR3 DNA: TGTGCCAGCACCAGCAGCGGGAGTGGTGAGCAGTTCTTC

clone size: -
D gene: -
J gene: TRBJ2-7
V gene: TRBV2
CDR3 protein: CASSDPPRPEQYF
CDR3 DNA: TGTGCCAGCAGTGACCCCCCCCGTCCCGAGCAGTACTTC

clone size: -
D gene: TRBD2
J gene: TRBJ2-7
V gene: TRBV7-6
CDR3 protein: CASSFGTGLAGSVYEQYF
CDR3 DNA: TGTGCCAGCAGCTTTGGGACTGGGCTAGCGGGAAGTGTGTACGAGCAGTACTTC

clone size: -
D gene: TRBD1
J gene: TRBJ1-5
V gene: TRBV28
CDR3 protein: CATENRQGNQPQHF
CDR3 DNA: TGTGCCACAGAAAACCGACAGGGAAATCAGCCCCAGCATTTT

clone size: -
D gene: -
J gene: TRBJ1-6
V gene: TRBV27
CDR3 protein: CASKGDSPLHF
CDR3 DNA: TGTGCCAGCAAGGGGGATTCACCCCTCCACTTT

clone size: -
D gene: TRBD1
J gene: TRBJ2-5
V gene: TRBV9
CDR3 protein: CASTRGRGRVEETQYF
CDR3 DNA: TGTGCCAGCACCAGAGGAAGGGGGCGAGTGGAAGAGACCCAGTACTTC

clone size: -
D gene: TRBD1
J gene: TRBJ1-2
V gene: TRBV6-1
CDR3 protein: CASVGTGVNYGYTF
CDR3 DNA: TGTGCCAGCGTAGGGACAGGGGTTAACTATGGCTACACCTTC

clone size: -
D gene: TRBD2
J gene: TRBJ2-1
V gene: TRBV11-1
CDR3 protein: CASRDLAGLYNEQFF
CDR3 DNA: TGTGCCAGCAGAGACCTAGCGGGACTTTACAATGAGCAGTTCTTC

clone size: -
D gene: TRBD2
J gene: TRBJ2-1
V gene: TRBV4-2
CDR3 protein: CASSLNLAGGLNEQFF
CDR3 DNA: TGTGCCAGCAGCCTCAATCTAGCGGGGGGGCTGAATGAGCAGTTCTTC

clone size: -
D gene: TRBD2
J gene: TRBJ2-7
V gene: TRBV7-9
CDR3 protein: CASSSPLAGVEEQYF
CDR3 DNA: TGTGCCAGCAGCTCACCTCTAGCGGGAGTTGAAGAGCAGTACTTC

clone size: -
D gene: TRBD2
J gene: TRBJ2-3
V gene: TRBV19
CDR3 protein: CASTNYGLAGSTDTQYF
CDR3 DNA: TGTGCCAGTACGAACTACGGACTAGCGGGAAGCACAGATACGCAGTATTTT

clone size: -
D gene: -
J gene: TRBJ1-2
V gene: TRBV6-5
CDR3 protein: CASSYSAGFYGYTF
CDR3 DNA: TGTGCCAGCAGTTACTCGGCGGGATTCTATGGCTACACCTTC

clone size: few
D gene: -
J gene: TRBJ2-5
V gene: TRBV5-1
CDR3 protein: CASSPDRKETQYF
CDR3 DNA: TGCGCCAGCAGCCCGGACAGAAAAGAGACCCAGTACTTC

clone size: -
D gene: -
J gene: TRBJ1-4
V gene: TRBV13
CDR3 protein: CASSLEGKDEKLFF
CDR3 DNA: TGTGCCAGCAGCTTAGAGGGGAAGGATGAAAAACTGTTTTTT

clone size: -
D gene: -
J gene: TRBJ2-3
V gene: TRBV7-9
CDR3 protein: CASAVEGFTDTQYF
CDR3 DNA: TGTGCCAGCGCCGTCGAGGGATTTACAGATACGCAGTATTTT

clone size: few
D gene: -
J gene: TRBJ2-7
V gene: TRBV7-2
CDR3 protein: CASSLLLSGLSYEQYF
CDR3 DNA: TGTGCCAGCAGCCTTTTATTGAGCGGGCTCTCCTACGAGCAGTACTTC

clone size: -
D gene: -
J gene: TRBJ1-1
V gene: TRBV7-6
CDR3 protein: CASSRGHENTEAFF
CDR3 DNA: TGTGCCAGCAGCCGTGGACACGAGAACACTGAAGCTTTCTTT

clone size: -
D gene: TRBD1
J gene: TRBJ2-5
V gene: TRBV19
CDR3 protein: CASSRRGQGEETQYF
CDR3 DNA: TGTGCCAGTAGTCGAAGAGGACAGGGTGAAGAGACCCAGTACTTC

clone size: -
D gene: -
J gene: TRBJ2-3
V gene: TRBV7-2
CDR3 protein: CASSPSGVGADTQYF
CDR3 DNA: TGTGCCAGCAGCCCATCAGGGGTCGGAGCAGATACGCAGTATTTT

clone size: -
D gene: TRBD2
J gene: TRBJ2-7
V gene: TRBV4-2
CDR3 protein: CASSQALAGGRHEQYF
CDR3 DNA: TGTGCCAGCAGCCAAGCTCTGGCGGGGGGGCGTCACGAGCAGTACTTC

clone size: -
D gene: TRBD1
J gene: TRBJ1-1
V gene: TRBV14
CDR3 protein: CASSLDRGSIDLSTEAFF
CDR3 DNA: TGTGCCAGCAGCTTGGACAGGGGATCGATTGATTTGAGCACTGAAGCTTTCTTT

clone size: -
D gene: -
J gene: TRBJ1-2
V gene: TRBV28
CDR3 protein: CASSTPGAGSRNYGYTF
CDR3 DNA: TGTGCCAGCAGTACCCCAGGGGCCGGGTCTCGTAACTATGGCTACACCTTC

clone size: -
D gene: TRBD2
J gene: TRBJ2-1
V gene: TRBV14
CDR3 protein: CASSVAGGSGNEQFF
CDR3 DNA: TGTGCCAGCAGTGTAGCGGGAGGGTCAGGCAATGAGCAGTTCTTC

clone size: -
D gene: TRBD1
J gene: TRBJ1-2
V gene: TRBV6-1
CDR3 protein: CASEQGPSNYGYTF
CDR3 DNA: TGTGCCAGTGAACAGGGGCCTAGTAACTATGGCTACACCTTC

clone size: -
D gene: TRBD2
J gene: TRBJ2-3
V gene: TRBV9
CDR3 protein: CASSLSPGAGGTDTQYF
CDR3 DNA: TGTGCCAGCAGCTTGTCCCCCGGGGCGGGGGGGACAGATACGCAGTATTTT

clone size: few
D gene: -
J gene: TRBJ2-1
V gene: TRBV5-1
CDR3 protein: CASSLPRENNEQFF
CDR3 DNA: TGCGCCAGCAGCTTACCGCGGGAAAACAATGAGCAGTTCTTC

clone size: -
D gene: -
J gene: TRBJ2-1
V gene: TRBV11-3
CDR3 protein: CASSGGDTSYNEQFF
CDR3 DNA: TGTGCCAGCAGCGGGGGGGACACCTCCTACAATGAGCAGTTCTTC

clone size: -
D gene: -
J gene: TRBJ2-5
V gene: TRBV4-1
CDR3 protein: CASSQEERVGTQYF
CDR3 DNA: TGCGCCAGCAGCCAAGAAGAGCGGGTGGGGACCCAGTACTTC

clone size: -
D gene: TRBD2
J gene: TRBJ2-7
V gene: TRBV7-8
CDR3 protein: CASSPSGGGKYEQYF
CDR3 DNA: TGTGCCAGCAGCCCTAGCGGCGGGGGGAAGTACGAGCAGTACTTC